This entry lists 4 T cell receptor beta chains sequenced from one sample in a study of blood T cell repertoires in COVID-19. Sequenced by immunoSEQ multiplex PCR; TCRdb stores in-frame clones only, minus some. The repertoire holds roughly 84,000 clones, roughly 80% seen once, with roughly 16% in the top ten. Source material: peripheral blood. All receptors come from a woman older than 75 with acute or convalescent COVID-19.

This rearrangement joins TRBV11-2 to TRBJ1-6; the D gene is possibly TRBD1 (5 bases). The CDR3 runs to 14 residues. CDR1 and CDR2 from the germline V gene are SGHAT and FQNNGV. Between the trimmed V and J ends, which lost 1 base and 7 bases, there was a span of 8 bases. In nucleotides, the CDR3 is TGTGCCAGCAGCTTAGGCAGGGCCAATTCACCCCTCCACTTT. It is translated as CASSLGRANSPLHF.

The CDR3 here is CASAGGRLNTEAFF. The CDR3, as DNA: TGTGCGAGCGCGGGGGGCCGGTTGAACACTGAAGCTTTCTTT. The genes are TRBV11-3 and TRBJ1-1; D is possibly TRBD1 (6 bases). The CDR3 length is 14 residues. Germline-derived CDR1 and CDR2 are SGHNT and YENEEA.

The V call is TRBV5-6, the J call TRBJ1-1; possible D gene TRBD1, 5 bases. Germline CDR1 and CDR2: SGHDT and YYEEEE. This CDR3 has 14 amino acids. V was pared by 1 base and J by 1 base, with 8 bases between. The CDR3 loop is CASSLTGTNTEAFF. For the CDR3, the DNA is TGTGCCAGCAGCTTGACAGGTACGAACACTGAAGCTTTCTTT.

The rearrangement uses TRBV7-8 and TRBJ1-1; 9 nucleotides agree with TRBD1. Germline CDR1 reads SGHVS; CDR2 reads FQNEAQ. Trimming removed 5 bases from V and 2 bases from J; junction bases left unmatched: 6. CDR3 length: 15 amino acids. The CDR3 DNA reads TGTGCCAGCAGCACACAGGGGGCCCCCAACACTGAAGCTTTCTTT. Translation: CASSTQGAPNTEAFF. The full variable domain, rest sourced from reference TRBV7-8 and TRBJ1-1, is GAGVSQSPRYKVAKRGQDVALRCDPISGHVSLFWYQQALGQGPEFLTYFQNEAQLDKSGLPSDRFFAERPEGSVSTLKIQRTQQEDSAVYLCASSTQGAPNTEAFFGQGTRLTVV.